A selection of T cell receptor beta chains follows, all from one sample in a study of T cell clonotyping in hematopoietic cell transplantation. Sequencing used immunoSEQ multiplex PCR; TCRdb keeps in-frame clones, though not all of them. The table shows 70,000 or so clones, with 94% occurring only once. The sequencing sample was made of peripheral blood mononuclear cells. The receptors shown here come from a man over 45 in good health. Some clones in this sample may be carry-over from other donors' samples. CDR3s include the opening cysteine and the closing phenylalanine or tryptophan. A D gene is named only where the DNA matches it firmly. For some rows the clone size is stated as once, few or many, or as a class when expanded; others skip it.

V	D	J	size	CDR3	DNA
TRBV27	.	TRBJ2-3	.	CASSLGGTDTQYF	TGTGCCAGCAGTTTAGGGGGCACAGATACGCAGTATTTT
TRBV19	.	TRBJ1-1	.	CASSRGGEGTEAFF	TGTGCCAGTAGCCGAGGGGGGGAAGGCACTGAAGCTTTCTTT
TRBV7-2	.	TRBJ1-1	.	CASSLVTVEAFF	TGTGCCAGCAGCTTAGTAACAGTTGAAGCTTTCTTT
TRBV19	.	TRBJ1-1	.	CASSFYRGGTEAFF	TGTGCCAGTAGTTTCTACAGAGGAGGGACTGAAGCTTTCTTT
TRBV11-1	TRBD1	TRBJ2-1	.	CASSLTGQGTHEQFF	TGTGCCAGCAGCTTAACCGGACAGGGGACGCATGAGCAGTTCTTC
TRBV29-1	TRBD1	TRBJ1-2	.	CSVGGQGNLHGYTF	TGCAGCGTTGGGGGACAGGGGAACCTACATGGCTACACCTTC
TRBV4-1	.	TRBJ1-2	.	CASSLRDGSEGYTF	TGCGCCAGCAGCCTTAGGGACGGCTCGGAGGGCTACACCTTC
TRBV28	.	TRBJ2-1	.	CASSFWPKNNEQFF	TGTGCCAGCAGTTTTTGGCCCAAGAATAACGAGCAGTTCTTC
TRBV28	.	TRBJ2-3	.	CASSLRPGGTDTQYF	TGTGCCAGCAGTTTAAGGCCGGGGGGCACAGATACGCAGTATTTT
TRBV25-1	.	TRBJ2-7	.	CASSAVQGYEQYF	TGTGCCAGCAGTGCGGTGCAGGGCTACGAGCAGTACTTC
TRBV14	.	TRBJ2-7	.	CASSQDLYEQYF	TGTGCCAGCAGCCAAGATCTGTACGAGCAGTACTTC
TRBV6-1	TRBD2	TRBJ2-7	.	CASSAGTSRGYEQYF	TGTGCCAGCAGTGCGGGGACTAGTAGAGGGTACGAGCAGTACTTC
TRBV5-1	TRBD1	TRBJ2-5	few	CASSLNRGSRQETQYF	TGCGCCAGCAGCTTAAACAGGGGGTCTCGCCAAGAGACCCAGTACTTC
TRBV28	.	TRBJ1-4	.	CASSLRLEKLFF	TGTGCCAGCAGTCTAAGACTTGAAAAACTGTTTTTT